The 3 T cell receptor beta chains presented below share a single source sample, sequenced in a study of spatial heterogeneity in lung cancer (dated 2019 in TCRdb). Study-wide conclusions, independent of this receptor: The number of expanded intratumoral alpha and beta TCRs correlated with the tumor nonsynonymous mutation count.

The label giving this sample's time point can be read as: sample taken at primary tumor resection. To prepare the library, 5' RACE was applied. The reads were generated on a NextSeq 500. TCRdb reprocessed the public reads (quality trimming at Q25 with fastp, clone calling with MiXCR) and kept in-frame beta chains. Rows matching on CDR3 protein sequence are summarized as one entry with the most common DNA and genes. In this sample the table shows 2,500 to 3,000 distinct CDR3 sequences, 49% of which occur a single time. Jointly, the top ten make up around two thirds of the sample. Their cognate antigens are unknown. The source was lung tumor tissue, collected at surgery. Receptor source: a male donor with early-stage non-small cell lung cancer.

This clonotype was observed a few times. This beta chain is off target for a library built for alpha chains, so its abundance means little. The chain combines TRBV4-3 with TRBJ2-3, with a possible D match to TRBD2 (5 bases). The V end was cut by 0 bases, the J end by 4 bases, with 5 bases between. The germline V gene encodes CDR1 LGHNA and CDR2 YSLEER. There are 13 residues in the CDR3. This chain's CDR3 is CASSQERADTQYF. For the CDR3, the DNA is TGCGCCAGCAGCCAAGAGAGGGCAGATACGCAGTATTTT.

On this clonotype: As an off-target read in a library built for alpha chains, this beta chain has a frequency of little significance. This chain connects TRBV6-9 to TRBJ2-7; possible D gene TRBD1, 7 bases. Germline lookup yields CDR1 MNHGY and CDR2 SVAAGI. This CDR3 contains 13 residues. V lost 9 bases and J 1 base, leaving 13 bases between the germline ends. The CDR3: CARETGRSYEQYF. The CDR3 DNA reads as TGTGCCAGAGAGACAGGGAGGTCCTACGAGCAGTACTTC.

In regard to this clonotype: This beta chain appears as a stray read in a library generated for alpha chains; its size is not informative. Written as DNA, the CDR3 is TGTGCCAGCAGTTTGGTGGGAGGGGTAGCCTACGAGCAGTACTTC. It is translated as CASSLVGGVAYEQYF. This chain joins TRBV27 and TRBJ2-7, with 7 bases fitting TRBD2. V dropped 3 bases and J dropped 2; count of bases not matched to a gene: 7. CDR3 length: 15 amino acids. Germline CDR1 MNHEY, CDR2 SMNVEV (reference sequence).